Below, one TCR beta chain is given with its context. Its antigen is currently unknown. The entry originates in a study of T cells in Graves' hyperthyroidism and ophthalmopathy. Study-level points and caveats: Using 13 V-J features, a model discriminated ophthalmopathy from stable hyperthyroidism.

The CDR3 covers 17 residues. J lost 0 bases, V lost 0 bases, and 10 bases had no gene match. CDR1 is SQVTM, CDR2 ANQGSEA, per germline. RNA transcripts provided the source from which TCR beta CDR3 regions were amplified. Primed by the HTBI set, a first-round RT-PCR was run on the TCR CDR3. A single record per CDR3 protein comes from TCRdb applying MiXCR to the multiplex PCR reads. The data show 480,000 or so distinct CDR3 sequences, with around 50% seen just once and about 43% held by the top ten. The chain recombines TRBV29-1 with TRBJ2-7; TRBD1 agrees at 8 bases. The TCR originated in an adult woman with Graves' disease, either hyperthyroidism or ophthalmopathy (not recorded which). The sequenced material came from peripheral blood or thyroid tissue (not recorded which). CDR3: CSVEDLSGTGGSYEQYF. Written as DNA, the CDR3 is TGCAGCGTTGAAGATCTTTCCGGGACAGGAGGCTCCTACGAGCAGTACTTC.